The 25 T cell receptor beta chains below all came from one sample that was sequenced in a study of cytomegalovirus exposure and HLA in healthy donors. The PCR ran on 60 Vbeta and 13 Jbeta primers. The protocol was immunoSEQ multiplex PCR, while the TCRdb copy is restricted to in-frame clones and leaves out a portion. The sample lists about 98,000 clones, about 80% occurring once. Source material: PBMCs. These receptors came from a young man in good health and CMV-seropositive.

This clone came up once. The chain joins TRBV29-1 to TRBJ1-2; perhaps TRBD1 as D (5 bases). The CDR3 length is 15 residues. V was cut by 5 bases and J by 0 bases, with 16 bases left in between. CDR1 SQVTM and CDR2 ANQGSEA come from the germline V gene. Here the CDR3 reads CSVLQTELSNYGYTF. DNA for the CDR3: TGCAGCGTTCTTCAGACAGAACTATCTAACTATGGCTACACCTTC.

The chain combines TRBV7-9 with TRBJ1-1; D is uncertain. Trimming removed 4 bases at V and 1 base at J, with 10 bases between. Germline V gene sequence: CDR1 SEHNR, CDR2 FQNEAQ (reference sequence). This CDR3 spans 14 amino acids. The CDR3 DNA reads as TGTGCCAGCAGCTCCCGGTCCCAGAACACTGAAGCTTTCTTT. It encodes CASSSRSQNTEAFF.

The J gene is TRBJ2-5, the V gene TRBV5-4; 9 nucleotides align to TRBD2. The junction had 7 bases not matched to a gene; V was cut back by 5 bases and J by 5 bases. CDR1 and CDR2 (germline): SGHNT, YYREEE (reference sequence). CDR3 length: 14 residues. The CDR3 DNA reads TGTGCCAGCAGAATAGCGGGGGCCCCCGAGACCCAGTACTTC. It yields the protein CASRIAGAPETQYF.

The chain recombines TRBV5-1 with TRBJ2-7, with unresolved D. From germline, CDR1 is SGHRS and CDR2 YFSETQ. This CDR3 is built from 9 residues. Trimming removed 9 bases from V and 2 bases from J, with 3 bases in between. The CDR3 bases are TGCGCCACCACCTACGAGCAGTACTTC. Encoded protein: CATTYEQYF.

This clone has more than one count but fewer than ten. For the CDR3, the DNA is TGTGCCAGCTCCAGGGATTGGAACACCATATATTTT. It translates to CASSRDWNTIYF. The chain joins TRBV6-1 to TRBJ1-3; D is perhaps TRBD1 (5 bases). The CDR3 runs 12 residues. Germline loops: CDR1 MNHNS, CDR2 SASEGT. The V and J ends lost 8 bases and 7 bases respectively, with 12 bases between them.

The rearrangement uses TRBV27 and TRBJ1-2; 12 nucleotides align to TRBD1. The germline V gene encodes CDR1 MNHEY and CDR2 SMNVEV (reference sequence). This CDR3 comprises 17 residues. After removal of 4 bases from V and 7 bases from J, the junction contained 13 bases not matched to a gene. The CDR3 spells CASSSLRTGQGAIGYTF. DNA for the CDR3: TGTGCCAGCAGTTCCCTGCGCACGGGACAGGGGGCTATTGGCTACACCTTC.

The V gene is TRBV10-3, the J gene TRBJ1-1, with 9 nucleotides matching TRBD1. This CDR3 is built from 13 residues. Germline V gene data show CDR1 as ENHRY and CDR2 as SYGVKD. Trimming removed 8 bases from V and 3 bases from J; junction bases left unmatched: 4. The CDR3 DNA reads as TGTGCCATCGGGACAGGGCCGGACACTGAAGCTTTCTTT. Amino acids: CAIGTGPDTEAFF.

J is TRBJ2-5 and V is TRBV30; TRBD2 matches at 7 bases. The DNA end is more similar to TRBJ2-7, so the J call may be wrong. The CDR3 is made up of 13 amino acids. Germline assignment: CDR1 GTSNPN and CDR2 SVGIG (reference sequence). The CDR3 here is CALNSGVTYEQYF. DNA of the CDR3: TGTGCCCTAAACAGCGGGGTTACCTACGAGCAGTACTTC.

This chain uses TRBV7-9 with TRBJ2-5; D is unresolved. The V gene lost 4 bases and the J gene lost 2 bases, with 2 bases spanning the gap. CDR3 length: 11 amino acids. CDR1 SEHNR and CDR2 FQNEAQ come from the germline V gene (reference sequence). Here the CDR3 reads CASSSQETQYF. Here the CDR3 DNA reads TGTGCCAGCAGCTCACAAGAGACCCAGTACTTC.

The chain recombines TRBV5-4 with TRBJ2-7, with D possibly matching TRBD1 (5 bases). The CDR3 consists of 12 residues. V lost 7 bases to trimming and J lost 3 bases, with 11 bases between them. Germline CDR1 and CDR2: SGHNT and YYREEE (reference sequence). CDR3 sequence reads: CASSRENYEQYF. CDR3 bases: TGTGCCAGCTCCAGGGAAAACTACGAGCAGTACTTC.

This chain uses TRBV6-1 with TRBJ1-2; D remains unclear. Germline V gene sequence: CDR1 MNHNS, CDR2 SASEGT. V was trimmed by 2 bases and J by 4 bases, leaving 14 bases between them. The CDR3 length is 15 residues. CDR3 nucleotide sequence: TGTGCCAGCAGTGAACAAGGTCCCGAGGCCTATGGCTACACCTTC. Translation gives CASSEQGPEAYGYTF.

This chain uses TRBV7-8 with TRBJ2-3; TRBD2 matches at 8 bases. J gave up 6 bases and V 6 bases, and 14 bases lay outside the gene matches. The CDR3 consists of 16 residues. The germline V gene encodes CDR1 SGHVS and CDR2 FQNEAQ. For the CDR3, the DNA is TGTGCCAGCAGGGAGAGGAGGTCCGGCGGGGGGGATACGCAGTATTTT. Translating it yields CASRERRSGGGDTQYF.

Written as DNA, the CDR3 is TGTGCCAGCAGCGTTGGAGGGGGCTCAGGAAATTCACCCCTCCACTTT. Translated, it gives CASSVGGGSGNSPLHF. This rearrangement joins TRBV5-5 to TRBJ1-6; 7 positions agree with TRBD1. CDR1 SGHKS and CDR2 YYEKEE come from the germline V gene (reference sequence). The CDR3 is made up of 16 amino acids. The trim removed 4 bases at V and 7 bases at J, leaving 11 bases unmatched.

The chain combines TRBV6-1 with TRBJ2-5; 7 nucleotides line up with TRBD2. Germline trimming cut 3 bases from V and 2 bases from J; bases unmatched to any gene: 3. CDR3 length: 14 residues. Germline V gene sequence: CDR1 MNHNS, CDR2 SASEGT. DNA for the CDR3: TGTGCCAGCAGTGAGGGGAGGGGTCAAGAGACCCAGTACTTC. Its protein product is CASSEGRGQETQYF.

The chain joins TRBV28 to TRBJ2-3; D possibly corresponds to TRBD1 (5 bases). Trimming shortened V by 3 bases and J by 3 bases, and 13 bases separated the two germline ends. Germline loops: CDR1 MDHEN, CDR2 SYDVKM. This CDR3 has 15 residues. The CDR3 sequence: CASSFSLGRTDTQYF. The CDR3 nucleotides are TGTGCCAGCAGTTTCTCGTTGGGGCGAACAGATACGCAGTATTTT. The entire variable domain, with the rest obtained from reference TRBV28 and TRBJ2-3, is as follows: DVKVTQSSRYLVKRTGEKVFLECVQDMDHENMFWYRQDPGLGLRLIYFSYDVKMKEKGDIPEGYSVSREKKERFSLILESASTNQTSMYLCASSFSLGRTDTQYFGPGTRLTVL.

The chain links TRBV18 to TRBJ1-2; possibly TRBD1 for D (5 bases). V dropped 3 bases and J dropped 4 bases, with 24 bases sitting between them. Germline V lookup: CDR1 KGHSH, CDR2 LQKENI. The CDR3 is 18 amino acids. CDR3 sequence reads: CASSPKTTSAVDSYGYTF. Written as DNA, the CDR3 is TGTGCCAGCTCACCTAAAACGACCTCCGCGGTAGACAGCTATGGCTACACCTTC. Together with reference TRBV18 and TRBJ1-2, the CDR3 gives the full variable domain: NAGVMQNPRHLVRRRGQEARLRCSPMKGHSHVYWYRQLPEEGLKFMVYLQKENIIDESGMPKERFSAEFPKEGPSILRIQQVVRGDSAAYFCASSPKTTSAVDSYGYTFGSGTRLTVV.

This clone was observed a few times. V usage is TRBV28 and J usage is TRBJ2-5; 8 nucleotides align to TRBD1. The CDR3 consists of 13 residues. V gave up 2 bases and J gave up 4 bases; unmatched junction bases: 0. Germline V lookup: CDR1 MDHEN, CDR2 SYDVKM. CDR3 residues: CASSLQGAETQYF. The CDR3 region has the DNA TGTGCCAGCAGTTTACAGGGGGCAGAGACCCAGTACTTC.

This chain uses TRBV2 with TRBJ2-5, with D possibly being TRBD2 (6 bases). Germline V gene sequence: CDR1 SNHLY, CDR2 FYNNEI. Trimming removed 3 bases at V and 4 bases at J, with 9 bases between. The CDR3 spans 13 residues. CDR3: CASSDGGGETQYF. The DNA for the CDR3 is TGTGCCAGCAGTGACGGGGGAGGAGAGACCCAGTACTTC.

The V and J genes are TRBV11-1 and TRBJ2-5; 9 nucleotides align to TRBD2. Unmatched junction bases numbered 7, after V lost 1 base and J lost 4 bases. Germline V gene lookup returns CDR1 SGHAT and CDR2 FQDESV (reference sequence). The CDR3 extends over 16 amino acids. The CDR3 DNA sequence: TGTGCCAGCAGCTTAGGCCGCGGGGGGGCGGGAGAGACCCAGTACTTC. This encodes CASSLGRGGAGETQYF. The complete variable domain, with remaining parts taken from reference TRBV11-1 and TRBJ2-5, reads EAEVAQSPRYKITEKSQAVAFWCDPISGHATLYWYRQILGQGPELLVQFQDESVVDDSQLPKDRFSAERLKGVDSTLKIQPAELGDSAMYLCASSLGRGGAGETQYFGPGTRLLVL.

The chain has TRBV6-5 and TRBJ2-1; no clear D gene. Germline CDR1 and CDR2: MNHEY and SVGAGI. The CDR3 runs 14 residues. Trimming stripped 0 bases from V and 4 bases from J, with 7 bases between. The chain's CDR3 is CASSYSRPYNEQFF. In nucleotides, the CDR3 is TGTGCCAGCAGTTACTCGAGGCCTTACAATGAGCAGTTCTTC.

V gene TRBV15 combines with J gene TRBJ2-7, with D perhaps TRBD2 (5 bases). V was shortened by 0 bases and J by 4 bases, with 13 bases between the two germline ends. Germline V CDR1 and CDR2: LNHNV, YYDKDF (reference sequence). This CDR3 comprises 15 residues. CDR3 nucleotides: TGTGCCACCAGCAGAGATTCCAGGTCGGGGTACGAGCAGTACTTC. Its protein product is CATSRDSRSGYEQYF.

The chain has TRBV30 and TRBJ1-5; TRBD1 matches 7 bases. This CDR3 has 15 residues. The germline CDR1 and CDR2 sequences are GTSNPN and SVGIG (reference sequence). Germline trimming cut 0 bases from V and 6 bases from J; bases unmatched to any gene: 8. This chain's CDR3 is CAWSVGDRSSQPQHF. The DNA of the CDR3 is TGTGCCTGGAGTGTCGGGGACAGAAGCTCTCAGCCCCAGCATTTT.

The rearrangement uses TRBV29-1 and TRBJ1-2; TRBD1 agrees at 7 bases. CDR1 is SQVTM, CDR2 ANQGSEA, per germline. The CDR3 runs 13 residues. The V gene end was trimmed by 4 bases and the J gene end by 5 bases; junction bases not matched to a gene: 7. In nucleotides, the CDR3 is TGCAGCGTTGGAGACAGGGCCGAGTATGGCTACACCTTC. Encoded protein: CSVGDRAEYGYTF.

V gene TRBV2 combines with J gene TRBJ1-5; tentatively, D is TRBD1 (6 bases). Germline V CDR1 and CDR2: SNHLY, FYNNEI. The CDR3 contains 12 residues. Trimming cost V 7 bases and J 5 bases, with 9 bases left between them. This chain's CDR3 is CASTRGDQPQHF. The CDR3 coding sequence is TGTGCCAGCACCAGGGGTGATCAGCCCCAGCATTTT.

The V and J genes are TRBV6-5 and TRBJ2-5, with TRBD1 matching 10 bases. J was trimmed by 5 bases and V by 2 bases; bases with no gene match: 5. The CDR3 length is 15 residues. The germline V gene encodes CDR1 MNHEY and CDR2 SVGAGI. For the CDR3, the DNA is TGTGCCAGCAGTTACCGGGACAGGGGTTTCGAGACCCAGTACTTC. Translation gives CASSYRDRGFETQYF.